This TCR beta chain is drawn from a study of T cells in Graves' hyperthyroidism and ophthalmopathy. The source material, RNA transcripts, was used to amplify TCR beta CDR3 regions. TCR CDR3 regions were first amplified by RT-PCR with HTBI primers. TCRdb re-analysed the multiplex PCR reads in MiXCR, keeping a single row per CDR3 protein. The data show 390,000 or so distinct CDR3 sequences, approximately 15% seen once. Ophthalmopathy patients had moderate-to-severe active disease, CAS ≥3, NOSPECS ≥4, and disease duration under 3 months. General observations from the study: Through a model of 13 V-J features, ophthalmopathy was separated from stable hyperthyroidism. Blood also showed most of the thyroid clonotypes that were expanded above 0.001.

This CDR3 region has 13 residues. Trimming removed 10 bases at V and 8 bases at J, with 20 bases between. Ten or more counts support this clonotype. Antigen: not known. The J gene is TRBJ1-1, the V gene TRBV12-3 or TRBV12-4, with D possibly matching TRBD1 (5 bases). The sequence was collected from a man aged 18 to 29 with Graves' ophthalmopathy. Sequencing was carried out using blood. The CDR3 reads CANGPGPYSEAFF. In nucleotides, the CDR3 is TGTGCCAACGGTCCGGGACCCTACTCGGAAGCTTTCTTT.